This T cell receptor (beta chain) was retrieved from a study of T cells in Graves' hyperthyroidism and ophthalmopathy. The CDR3 extends over 12 amino acids. Germline CDR1 SQVTM, CDR2 ANQGSEA. Trimming removed 0 bases at V and 4 bases at J, with 7 bases between. TCR beta CDR3 regions were amplified from RNA. Initially, a first-round RT-PCR of the TCR CDR3 employed the HTBI primer set. TCRdb reanalysed the multiplex PCR reads using MiXCR and keeps one entry per CDR3 protein. The sample yields approximately 870,000 distinct CDR3 sequences, around 39% seen once. This clonotype was recorded at least ten times.

Sequencing was done on a sample of blood. The source is a young man with Graves' hyperthyroidism. The chain links TRBV29-1 to TRBJ2-7, with D possibly matching TRBD1 (5 bases). CDR3 in DNA: TGCAGCGTTGAAGACCAGGGTTACGAGCAGTACTTC. It is translated as CSVEDQGYEQYF.